One sample yielded the 31 T cell receptor beta chains listed below, sequenced in a study of T cell repertoires in cytomegalovirus infection. TCRdb used MiXCR to reprocess the reads, holding one entry per CDR3 protein. The sample records some 150,000 distinct CDR3 sequences, about a quarter being singletons. Sequences were obtained from PBMCs. These receptors were collected from a human donor in good health (CMV status not recorded). Some clones in this sample may be carry-over from other donors' samples.

This clonotype was found many times. The V call is TRBV7-8, the J call TRBJ2-7; D uncertain. Trimming removed 1 base at V and 5 bases at J, with 15 bases between. The CDR3 sequence is 15 residues long. Germline V gene data show CDR1 as SGHVS and CDR2 as FQNEAQ. The CDR3 loop reads CASSLEARPRDEQYF. The CDR3, as DNA: TGTGCCAGCAGCTTAGAGGCCAGGCCAAGGGACGAGCAGTACTTC.

This clonotype was counted many times. The chain joins TRBV7-8 to TRBJ2-3; no reliable D call. Germline V lookup: CDR1 SGHVS, CDR2 FQNEAQ. CDR3 size: 12 residues. V lost 5 bases and J lost 4, with 7 bases in between. CDR3 bases: TGTGCCAGCAGCACGATTGCAGATACGCAGTATTTT. It codes for CASSTIADTQYF.

The chain uses TRBV7-2 and TRBJ1-5; D is unclear. Germline-derived CDR1 and CDR2 are SGHTA and FQGNSA. V lost 3 bases, J lost 3 bases, and 9 bases lay in between. The CDR3 runs to 14 residues. The CDR3 DNA sequence: TGTGCCAGCAGCTTCGACGGACCCAATCAGCCCCAGCATTTT. Translated, it gives CASSFDGPNQPQHF.

This clonotype has a handful of counts. The chain combines TRBV28 with TRBJ2-3, with 10 bases that match TRBD2. CDR3 length: 18 residues. CDR1 and CDR2 from the germline V gene are MDHEN and SYDVKM. Trimming at V came to 1 base and at J to 3 bases, leaving 10 bases not matched to a gene. This CDR3 reads CASSLFRGGTSVTDTQYF. The CDR3 DNA reads TGTGCCAGCAGTTTATTTCGGGGCGGGACTAGCGTTACAGATACGCAGTATTTT.

The rearrangement joins TRBV28 to TRBJ2-2; D uncertain. V was cut by 6 bases and J by 3 bases, with 14 bases left in between. Per germline, CDR1 MDHEN and CDR2 SYDVKM. The CDR3 runs to 15 residues. The CDR3 DNA reads as TGTGCCAGCAGCCCTTCGCACCGCGACACCGGGGAGCTGTTTTTT. It specifies CASSPSHRDTGELFF.

This clonotype came up a few times. The chain is built from TRBV3-1 and TRBJ2-1; 11 positions match TRBD2. Trimming cost V 3 bases and J 0 bases; bases outside gene matches: 7. Germline lookup yields CDR1 LGHDT and CDR2 YNNKEL (reference sequence). This CDR3 comprises 18 residues. This CDR3 is CASSQAILAGDSYNEQFF. The DNA of the CDR3 is TGTGCCAGCAGCCAGGCCATACTAGCGGGAGACTCCTACAATGAGCAGTTCTTC.

The chain's CDR3 is CASSLWPDTSYEQYF. CDR3 DNA: TGTGCCAGCAGCTTGTGGCCCGACACCTCCTACGAGCAGTACTTC. The chain carries TRBV7-9 and TRBJ2-7; D unresolved. The V and J ends lost 3 bases and 0 bases respectively, with 12 bases between them. The CDR3 length is 15 residues. Germline CDR1 and CDR2: SEHNR and FQNEAQ (reference sequence).

The sample holds many counts of this clonotype. The chain uses TRBV7-2 and TRBJ1-1; D is undetermined. The CDR3 has 14 amino acids. Looked up from germline, CDR1 is SGHTA and CDR2 is FQGNSA. Trimming shortened V by 0 bases and J by 4 bases, and 9 bases separated the two germline ends. This CDR3 reads CASSLARAATEAFF. CDR3 coding DNA: TGTGCCAGCAGCTTAGCGAGGGCGGCCACTGAAGCTTTCTTT. Variable domain in full (rest from reference TRBV7-2 and TRBJ1-1): GAGVSQSPSNKVTEKGKDVELRCDPISGHTALYWYRQSLGQGLEFLIYFQGNSAPDKSGLPSDRFSAERTGGSVSTLTIQRTQQEDSAVYLCASSLARAATEAFFGQGTRLTVV.

The chain couples TRBV28 to TRBJ2-1; D possibly corresponds to TRBD2 (6 bases). The germline CDR1 and CDR2 sequences are MDHEN and SYDVKM. V lost 0 bases, J lost 2 bases, and 11 bases lay in between. This CDR3 contains 16 residues. CDR3 in DNA: TGTGCCAGCAGTTTATGGGGACTCAAAACCTACAATGAGCAGTTCTTC. It encodes CASSLWGLKTYNEQFF.

This clonotype was seen more than once but under ten times. This chain links TRBV4-2 with TRBJ2-7; possible D gene TRBD2, 7 bases. CDR3 length equals 18 residues. Germline V CDR1 and CDR2: LGHNA, YNFKEQ. V was clipped by 0 bases and J by 0 bases, with 18 bases between them. CDR3 amino acids: CASSQDRGGGGSSYEQYF. The CDR3 DNA reads TGTGCCAGCAGCCAAGATAGGGGGGGCGGTGGGAGCTCCTACGAGCAGTACTTC.

In this sample, this clonotype turned up a few times. The rearrangement joins TRBV28 to TRBJ2-1; no reliable D call. V lost 6 bases and J lost 0, with 12 bases in between. This CDR3 contains 15 residues. Germline V gene data show CDR1 as MDHEN and CDR2 as SYDVKM. The CDR3 sequence is CASRKKSSSYNEQFF. CDR3 coding DNA: TGTGCCAGCAGGAAAAAGTCCAGCTCCTACAATGAGCAGTTCTTC.

The chain has TRBV14 and TRBJ1-1; 10 nucleotides match TRBD1. Looked up from germline, CDR1 is SGHDN and CDR2 is FVKESK. Trimming at V came to 6 bases and at J to 6 bases, leaving 10 bases not matched to a gene. The CDR3 is 15 residues long. The CDR3 DNA is TGTGCCAGCAGGATTCCGGGACAGGGGAAACCTGAAGCTTTCTTT. It codes for CASRIPGQGKPEAFF.

V gene TRBV20-1 combines with J gene TRBJ2-3, with a tentative D call TRBD2 (5 bases). V was shortened by 4 bases and J by 5 bases, with 10 bases between the two germline ends. From germline, CDR1 is DFQATT and CDR2 SNEGSKA (reference sequence). This CDR3 region has 12 residues. CDR3 in DNA: TGCAGTGCTACCCGGAGGTTAGATACGCAGTATTTT. Amino acid sequence: CSATRRLDTQYF.

The sample holds a few counts of this clonotype. The V call is TRBV28, the J call TRBJ1-5, with D uncertain. This CDR3 region has 15 residues. CDR1 is MDHEN and CDR2 is SYDVKM in the germline V gene. The V end lost 2 bases, the J end lost 0 bases, and 8 bases lay between the germline ends. CDR3 residues: CASSLASSSNQPQHF. The CDR3 nucleotides read TGTGCCAGCAGTTTAGCAAGCAGTAGCAATCAGCCCCAGCATTTT. The full variable domain, in which reference TRBV28 and TRBJ1-5 provide the parts outside the CDR3, is DVKVTQSSRYLVKRTGEKVFLECVQDMDHENMFWYRQDPGLGLRLIYFSYDVKMKEKGDIPEGYSVSREKKERFSLILESASTNQTSMYLCASSLASSSNQPQHFGDGTRLSIL.

This clonotype has a count of ten or more. V is TRBV7-2 and J is TRBJ2-7; unclear D gene. The CDR3 loop spans 12 amino acids. The V gene lost 3 bases and the J gene lost 5 bases, with 8 bases spanning the gap. Germline V gene lookup returns CDR1 SGHTA and CDR2 FQGNSA. CDR3 residues: CASSLVGNEQYF. The CDR3 coding sequence is TGTGCCAGCAGCTTGGTAGGGAACGAGCAGTACTTC. The variable domain in full, completed from reference TRBV7-2 and TRBJ2-7, reads GAGVSQSPSNKVTEKGKDVELRCDPISGHTALYWYRQSLGQGLEFLIYFQGNSAPDKSGLPSDRFSAERTGGSVSTLTIQRTQQEDSAVYLCASSLVGNEQYFGPGTRLTVT.

In this sample, this clonotype turned up a few times. V gene TRBV6-5 combines with J gene TRBJ2-3; D could derive from TRBD1 or TRBD2 (5 bases each). V lost 8 bases and J 6 bases, leaving 9 bases between the germline ends. The CDR3 is 11 residues long. Germline V lookup: CDR1 MNHEY, CDR2 SVGAGI. The CDR3 nucleotides are TGTGCCAGCCTCCGGGGCGATACGCAGTATTTT. It codes for CASLRGDTQYF.

At least ten counts were recorded for this clonotype. The chain links TRBV7-2 to TRBJ2-2, with D tentatively TRBD1 or TRBD2 (6 bases each). V was cut by 2 bases and J by 1 base, with 11 bases left in between. This CDR3 comprises 16 residues. CDR1 is SGHTA, CDR2 FQGNSA, per germline. Here the CDR3 DNA reads TGTGCCAGCAGCTTATCGGGGGCCAAGAACACCGGGGAGCTGTTTTTT. The encoded protein is CASSLSGAKNTGELFF.

Written as DNA, the CDR3 is TGTGCCAGTAGTACCCGACCCCGAGACGGCACAGATACGCAGTATTTT. Translating it yields CASSTRPRDGTDTQYF. J is TRBJ2-3 and V is TRBV19; D is uncertain. The CDR3 is made up of 16 amino acids. The germline CDR1 and CDR2 sequences are LNHDA and SQIVND (reference sequence). V dropped 4 bases and J dropped 1 base, with 15 bases sitting between them.

J is TRBJ1-1 and V is TRBV19; 9 positions agree with TRBD1. Per the germline V gene, CDR1 is LNHDA and CDR2 is SQIVND (reference sequence). The junction had 5 bases not matched to a gene; V was cut back by 4 bases and J by 5 bases. CDR3 length equals 14 residues. The CDR3 region has the DNA TGTGCCAGTAGTACCACCGACAGGGGGACTGAAGCTTTCTTT. The encoded protein is CASSTTDRGTEAFF.

Many counts were recorded for this clonotype. The chain carries TRBV12-3 or TRBV12-4 and TRBJ1-2, with 8 positions matching TRBD1. CDR3 length equals 13 residues. Trimming at V came to 5 bases and at J to 4 bases, leaving 3 bases not matched to a gene. The CDR3 reads CASSRQGTYGYTF. For the CDR3, the DNA is TGTGCCAGCAGTAGACAGGGGACCTATGGCTACACCTTC.

The chain carries TRBV20-1 and TRBJ2-5; 9 positions match TRBD2. CDR3 size: 16 residues. The J segment lost 0 bases and the V segment lost 3 bases, leaving 8 bases of the junction unmatched. Germline CDR1 and CDR2: DFQATT and SNEGSKA (reference sequence). The CDR3 region is CSARGASGNDQETQYF. The CDR3 DNA reads TGCAGTGCTAGGGGGGCTAGCGGGAATGACCAAGAGACCCAGTACTTC.

This chain joins TRBV7-9 and TRBJ1-2; weak D call: TRBD1 (5 bases). Germline lookup yields CDR1 SEHNR and CDR2 FQNEAQ (reference sequence). V lost 9 bases to trimming and J lost 3 bases, with 14 bases between them. CDR3 length: 13 amino acids. CDR3 bases: TGTGCCAGTACGGGACCTGCCGACTATGGCTACACCTTC. It yields the protein CASTGPADYGYTF.

The sample holds a few counts of this clonotype. The chain recombines TRBV6-5 with TRBJ1-1; D may be TRBD1 (6 bases). The CDR3 loop spans 13 amino acids. V gave up 2 bases and J gave up 4 bases, with 8 bases separating them. CDR1 and CDR2 (germline): MNHEY, SVGAGI. The DNA for the CDR3 is TGTGCCAGCAGTTACAGGGGGGCCACTGAAGCTTTCTTT. Protein sequence: CASSYRGATEAFF.

The chain combines TRBV2 with TRBJ2-2; TRBD2 matches at 7 bases. The ends lost 2 bases at V and 4 bases at J; junction bases unmatched: 4. CDR1 and CDR2 (germline): SNHLY, FYNNEI. This CDR3 spans 15 amino acids. The chain's CDR3 is CASSELAGVTGELFF. CDR3 sequence (DNA): TGTGCCAGCAGTGAATTGGCGGGAGTCACCGGGGAGCTGTTTTTT.

On this clonotype: A read error may explain this, as a much larger clone is one base away. The chain carries TRBV6-1 and TRBJ2-1, with a weak D call TRBD2 (5 bases). CDR3 size: 15 residues. The V gene's germline CDR1 is MNHNS and CDR2 SASEGT. V was pared by 0 bases and J by 3 bases, with 9 bases between. CDR3 nucleotides: TGTGCCAGCAGTGAAGCGGAGGATGGCTACAATGAGCAGTTCTTC. As protein: CASSEAEDGYNEQFF.

Points on this clonotype: A much larger clone is a single base away; this may be a read error. The chain is built from TRBV6-2 or TRBV6-3 and TRBJ1-2; no firm D call. The germline gives CDR1 MNHEY, CDR2 SVGEGT. The CDR3 loop spans 14 amino acids. V was clipped by 8 bases and J by 8 bases, with 21 bases between them. The CDR3 bases are TGTGCCAGCTCAAGTTCCAAACCTTTGAGGGGCTACACCTTC. Amino acids: CASSSSKPLRGYTF.

The chain recombines TRBV20-1 with TRBJ1-6; TRBD1 matches at 7 bases. V lost 2 bases and J lost 6; bases outside the gene matches: 10. Germline lookup yields CDR1 DFQATT and CDR2 SNEGSKA (reference sequence). The CDR3 covers 16 residues. The CDR3 here is CSARYHRQGSNSPLHF. For the CDR3, the DNA is TGCAGTGCTAGATATCATCGACAGGGTTCTAATTCACCCCTCCACTTT.

The CDR3 region is CASSIGTSSGANVLTF. The CDR3 region has the DNA TGTGCCAGTAGTATCGGGACAAGCTCTGGGGCCAACGTCCTGACTTTC. The chain employs TRBV19 and TRBJ2-6, with D possibly being TRBD1 (6 bases). The germline V gene has CDR1 LNHDA and CDR2 SQIVND (reference sequence). Trimming took 3 bases from V and 0 from J, leaving 9 bases between them. This CDR3 has 16 amino acids.

In this sample, this clonotype turned up a few times. The gene calls are TRBV25-1 and TRBJ2-1; TRBD2 is a possible D gene (8 bases). This CDR3 comprises 13 residues. The V end lost 8 bases, the J end lost 7 bases, and 15 bases lay between the germline ends. Germline CDR1 is MGHDK and CDR2 is SYGVNS. CDR3 DNA: TGTGCCAGCTCCGGGAGGGGGCCGAATGAGCAGTTCTTC. Its translation: CASSGRGPNEQFF. Drawing the rest from reference TRBV25-1 and TRBJ2-1, the complete variable domain is EADIYQTPRYLVIGTGKKITLECSQTMGHDKMYWYQQDPGMELHLIHYSYGVNSTEKGDLSSESTVSRIRTEHFPLTLESARPSHTSQYLCASSGRGPNEQFFGPGTRLTVL.

This clonotype has more than one count but fewer than ten. V and J are TRBV5-5 and TRBJ2-5; 8 bases fit TRBD1. V was clipped by 4 bases and J by 5 bases; unmatched bases: 4. The germline gives CDR1 SGHKS, CDR2 YYEKEE (reference sequence). This CDR3 comprises 13 residues. CDR3 DNA: TGTGCCAGCAGCCGGACAGGGTTTGAGACCCAGTACTTC. It encodes CASSRTGFETQYF.

This clonotype was found a few times. The chain couples TRBV12-3 or TRBV12-4 to TRBJ1-3; D might be TRBD1 (6 bases). The CDR3 spans 15 residues. Trimming pared 6 bases from V and 3 bases from J, leaving 15 bases between. The CDR3 region has the DNA TGTGCCAGCAGCCCGGGGGCTACCGGTGGAAACACCATATATTTT. It specifies CASSPGATGGNTIYF.